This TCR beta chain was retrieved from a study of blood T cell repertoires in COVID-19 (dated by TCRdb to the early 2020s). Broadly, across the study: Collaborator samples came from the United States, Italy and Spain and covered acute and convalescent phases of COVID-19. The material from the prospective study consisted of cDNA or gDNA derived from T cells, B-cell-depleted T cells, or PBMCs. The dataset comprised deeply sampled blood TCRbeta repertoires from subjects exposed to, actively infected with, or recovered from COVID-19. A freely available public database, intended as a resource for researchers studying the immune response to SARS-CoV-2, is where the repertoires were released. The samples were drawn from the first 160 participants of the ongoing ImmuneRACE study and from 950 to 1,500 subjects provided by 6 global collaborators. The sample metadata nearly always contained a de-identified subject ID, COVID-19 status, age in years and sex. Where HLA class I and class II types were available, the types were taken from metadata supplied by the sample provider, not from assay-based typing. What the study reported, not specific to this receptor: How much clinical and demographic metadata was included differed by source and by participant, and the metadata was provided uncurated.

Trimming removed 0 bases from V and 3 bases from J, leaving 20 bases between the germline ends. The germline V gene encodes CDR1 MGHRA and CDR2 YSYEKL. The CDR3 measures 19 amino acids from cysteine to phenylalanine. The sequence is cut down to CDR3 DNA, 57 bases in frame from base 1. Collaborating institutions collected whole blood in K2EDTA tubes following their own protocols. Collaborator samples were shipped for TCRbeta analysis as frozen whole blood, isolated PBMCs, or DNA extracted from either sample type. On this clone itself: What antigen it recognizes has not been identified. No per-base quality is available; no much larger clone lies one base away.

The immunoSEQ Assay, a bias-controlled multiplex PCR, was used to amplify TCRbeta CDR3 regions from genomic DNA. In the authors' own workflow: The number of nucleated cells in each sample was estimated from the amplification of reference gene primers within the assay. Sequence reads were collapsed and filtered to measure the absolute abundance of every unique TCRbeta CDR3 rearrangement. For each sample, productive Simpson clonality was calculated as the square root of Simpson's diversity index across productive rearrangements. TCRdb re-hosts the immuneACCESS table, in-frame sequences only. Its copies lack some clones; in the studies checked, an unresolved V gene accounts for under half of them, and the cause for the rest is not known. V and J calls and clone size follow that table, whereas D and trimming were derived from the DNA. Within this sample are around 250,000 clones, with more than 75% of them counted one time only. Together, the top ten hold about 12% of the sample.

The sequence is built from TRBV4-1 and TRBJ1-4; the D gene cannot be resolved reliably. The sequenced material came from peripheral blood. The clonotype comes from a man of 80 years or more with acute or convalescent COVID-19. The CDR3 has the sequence CASSQDGAVRGRSNEKLFF. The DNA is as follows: TGCGCCAGCAGCCAAGATGGCGCCGTCCGGGGTCGGTCTAATGAAAAACTGTTTTTT.